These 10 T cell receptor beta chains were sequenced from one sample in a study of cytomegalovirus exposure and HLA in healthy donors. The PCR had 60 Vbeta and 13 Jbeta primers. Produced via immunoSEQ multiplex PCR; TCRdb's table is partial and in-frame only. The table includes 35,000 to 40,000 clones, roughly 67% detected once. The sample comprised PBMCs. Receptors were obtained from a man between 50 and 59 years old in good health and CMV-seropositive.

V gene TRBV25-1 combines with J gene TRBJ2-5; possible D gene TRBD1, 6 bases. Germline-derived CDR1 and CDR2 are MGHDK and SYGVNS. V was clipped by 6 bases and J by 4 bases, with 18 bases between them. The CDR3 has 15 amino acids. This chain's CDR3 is CASSEAKGVGETQYF. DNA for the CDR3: TGTGCCAGCAGCGAAGCAAAGGGGGTCGGAGAGACCCAGTACTTC.

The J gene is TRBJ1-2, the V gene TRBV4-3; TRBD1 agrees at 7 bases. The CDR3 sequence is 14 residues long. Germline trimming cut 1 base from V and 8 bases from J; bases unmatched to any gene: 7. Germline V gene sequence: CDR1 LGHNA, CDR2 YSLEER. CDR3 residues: CASSQGQGVGGYTF. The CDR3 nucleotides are TGCGCCAGCAGCCAAGGACAGGGAGTGGGGGGCTACACCTTC.

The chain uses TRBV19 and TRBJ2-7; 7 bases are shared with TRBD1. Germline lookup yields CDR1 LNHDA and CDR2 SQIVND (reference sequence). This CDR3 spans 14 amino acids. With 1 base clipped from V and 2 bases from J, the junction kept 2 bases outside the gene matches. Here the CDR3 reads CASSIVGGTYEQYF. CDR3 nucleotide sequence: TGTGCCAGTAGTATAGTAGGGGGCACCTACGAGCAGTACTTC. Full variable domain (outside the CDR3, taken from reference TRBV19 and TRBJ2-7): DGGITQSPKYLFRKEGQNVTLSCEQNLNHDAMYWYRQDPGQGLRLIYYSQIVNDFQKGDIAEGYSVSREKKESFPLTVTSAQKNPTAFYLCASSIVGGTYEQYFGPGTRLTVT.

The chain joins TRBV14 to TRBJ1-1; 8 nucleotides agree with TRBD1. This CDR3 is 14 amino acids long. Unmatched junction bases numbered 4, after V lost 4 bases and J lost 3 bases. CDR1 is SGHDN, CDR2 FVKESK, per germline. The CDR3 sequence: CASSLRRGHTEAFF. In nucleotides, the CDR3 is TGTGCCAGCAGCCTGCGCAGGGGGCACACTGAAGCTTTCTTT.

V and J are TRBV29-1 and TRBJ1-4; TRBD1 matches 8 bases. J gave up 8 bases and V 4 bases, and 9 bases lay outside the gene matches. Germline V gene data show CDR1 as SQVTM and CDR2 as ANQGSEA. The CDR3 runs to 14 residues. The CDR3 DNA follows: TGCAGCGTTGGAGGGTCAGGGGGCTTCGAAAAACTGTTTTTT. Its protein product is CSVGGSGGFEKLFF.

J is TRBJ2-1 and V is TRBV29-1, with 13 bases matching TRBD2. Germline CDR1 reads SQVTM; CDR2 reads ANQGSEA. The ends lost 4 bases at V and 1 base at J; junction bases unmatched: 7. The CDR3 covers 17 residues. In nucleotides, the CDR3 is TGCAGCGTTGCCGGGACTAGCGGGGCGTATTCCTACAATGAGCAGTTCTTC. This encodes CSVAGTSGAYSYNEQFF.

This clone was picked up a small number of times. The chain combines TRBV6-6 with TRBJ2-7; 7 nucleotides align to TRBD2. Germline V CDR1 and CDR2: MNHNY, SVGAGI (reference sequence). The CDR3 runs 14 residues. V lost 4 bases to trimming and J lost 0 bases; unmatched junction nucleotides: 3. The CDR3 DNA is TGTGCCAGCAGTTTAACTAGCGTCTCCTACGAGCAGTACTTC. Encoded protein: CASSLTSVSYEQYF.

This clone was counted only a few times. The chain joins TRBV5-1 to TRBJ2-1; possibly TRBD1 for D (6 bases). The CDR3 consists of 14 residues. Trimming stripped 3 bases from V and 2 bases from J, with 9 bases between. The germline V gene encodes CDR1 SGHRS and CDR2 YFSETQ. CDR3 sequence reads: CASSSEGAYNEQFF. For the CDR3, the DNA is TGCGCCAGCAGCTCTGAGGGGGCCTACAATGAGCAGTTCTTC.

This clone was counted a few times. The CDR3 nucleotides read TGCGCCAGCAGCTGGGGACAGGCCCAAAGAAAAGCTTTCTTT. Its translation: CASSWGQAQRKAFF. V gene TRBV5-1 combines with J gene TRBJ1-1; 8 nucleotides agree with TRBD1. The germline V gene has CDR1 SGHRS and CDR2 YFSETQ. This CDR3 has 14 amino acids. The V and J ends lost 3 bases and 9 bases, in that order; junction bases with no gene match: 10.

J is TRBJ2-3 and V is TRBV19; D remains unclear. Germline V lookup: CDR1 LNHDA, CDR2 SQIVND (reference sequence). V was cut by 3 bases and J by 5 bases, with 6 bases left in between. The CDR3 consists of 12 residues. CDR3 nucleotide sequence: TGTGCCAGTAGTATCACGGGAGATACGCAGTATTTT. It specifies CASSITGDTQYF.